This TCR beta chain was profiled in a study of technical replicates of blood from several donors (dated by TCRdb to about 2017). Receptor libraries were prepared by the immunoSEQ multiplex PCR assay. TCRdb took this table from immuneACCESS and kept in-frame rearrangements with V and J called. Such tables lack part of the clones; where checked against another copy, unresolved V genes explain under half of the gap, and the rest is unexplained. In all, the sample holds some 67,000 clones, and 95% to 98% of those were seen once. The top ten constitute around 0.15% of the sample. Reading from cysteine to phenylalanine, the CDR3 counts 15 amino acids. Of the read, only the CDR3 DNA is kept; its 45 bases are in frame from base 1. The CDR1 and CDR2 encoded by the germline V gene are SGHTA and FQGNSA. V and J are trimmed by 4 bases and 2 bases, and the gene matches miss 8 bases of the junction. Notes on this clone: The antigen it recognizes is unknown. Per-base qualities were not stored, and no clone one base away is much larger.

This chain joins TRBV7-2 to TRBJ2-7; TRBD1 fits 7 bases in the junction. This sequence was found in a human donor in good health. Specimen: T cells isolated from PBMCs. Here the CDR3 is given as CASSSLRDSPYEQYF. The nucleotide sequence reads as follows: TGTGCCAGCAGCTCACTCCGGGACAGCCCCTACGAGCAGTACTTC.